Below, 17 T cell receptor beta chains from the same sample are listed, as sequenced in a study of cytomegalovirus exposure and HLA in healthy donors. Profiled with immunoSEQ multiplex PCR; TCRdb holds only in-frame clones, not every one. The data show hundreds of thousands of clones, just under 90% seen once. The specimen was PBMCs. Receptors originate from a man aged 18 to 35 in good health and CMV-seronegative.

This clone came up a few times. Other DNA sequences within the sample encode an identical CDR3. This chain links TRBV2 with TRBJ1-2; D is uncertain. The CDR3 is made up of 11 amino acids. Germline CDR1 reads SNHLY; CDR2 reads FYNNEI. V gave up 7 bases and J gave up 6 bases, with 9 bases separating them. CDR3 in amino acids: CASTRGDGYTF. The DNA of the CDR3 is TGTGCCAGCACCCGAGGAGATGGCTACACCTTC.

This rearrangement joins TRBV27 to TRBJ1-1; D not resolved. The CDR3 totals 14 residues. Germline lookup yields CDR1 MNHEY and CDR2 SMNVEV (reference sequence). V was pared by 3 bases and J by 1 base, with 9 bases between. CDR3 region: CASSLRGGNTEAFF. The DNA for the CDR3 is TGTGCCAGCAGTTTGCGGGGTGGGAACACTGAAGCTTTCTTT.

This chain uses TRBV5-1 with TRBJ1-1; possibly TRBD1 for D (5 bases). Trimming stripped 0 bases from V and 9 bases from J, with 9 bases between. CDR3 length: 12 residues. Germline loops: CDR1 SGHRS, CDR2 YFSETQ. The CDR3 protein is CASSLVAGKAFF. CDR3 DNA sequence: TGCGCCAGCAGCTTGGTGGCAGGGAAAGCTTTCTTT.

The CDR3 DNA reads TGTGCCAGCAGTTTAAGCCCCGGGACAGTTTCACCCCTCCACTTT. Protein sequence: CASSLSPGTVSPLHF. V usage is TRBV28 and J usage is TRBJ1-6, with TRBD1 identical over 7 bases. Germline V gene lookup returns CDR1 MDHEN and CDR2 SYDVKM. Trimming cost V 2 bases and J 9 bases; bases outside gene matches: 7. The CDR3 consists of 15 residues.

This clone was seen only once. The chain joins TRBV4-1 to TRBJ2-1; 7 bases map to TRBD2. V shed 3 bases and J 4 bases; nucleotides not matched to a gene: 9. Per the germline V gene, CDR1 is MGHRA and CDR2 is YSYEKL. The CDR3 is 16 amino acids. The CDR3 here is CASSQGGVSRYNEQFF. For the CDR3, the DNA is TGCGCCAGCAGCCAGGGAGGGGTCAGTCGGTACAATGAGCAGTTCTTC.

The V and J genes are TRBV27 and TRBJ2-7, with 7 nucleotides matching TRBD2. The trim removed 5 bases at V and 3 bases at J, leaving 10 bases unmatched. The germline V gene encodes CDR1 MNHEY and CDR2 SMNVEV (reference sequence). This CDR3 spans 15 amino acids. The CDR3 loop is CASSPRLADYYEQYF. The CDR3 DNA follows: TGTGCCAGCAGTCCCAGACTAGCCGATTACTACGAGCAGTACTTC.

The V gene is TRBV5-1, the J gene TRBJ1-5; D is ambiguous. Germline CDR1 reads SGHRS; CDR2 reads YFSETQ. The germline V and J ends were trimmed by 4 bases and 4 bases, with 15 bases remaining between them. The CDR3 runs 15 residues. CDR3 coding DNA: TGCGCCAGCAGCGTAGAACCGGGAGGTAATCAGCCCCAGCATTTT. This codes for CASSVEPGGNQPQHF.

The CDR3 DNA is TGTGCCAGCAGAGTAAACAACGCGGGGGACGGCTACACCTTC. Translated: CASRVNNAGDGYTF. The chain links TRBV28 to TRBJ1-2, with D perhaps matching TRBD1 (5 bases). Germline V gene data show CDR1 as MDHEN and CDR2 as SYDVKM. This CDR3 region has 14 residues. Trimming took 6 bases from V and 8 from J, leaving 19 bases between them.

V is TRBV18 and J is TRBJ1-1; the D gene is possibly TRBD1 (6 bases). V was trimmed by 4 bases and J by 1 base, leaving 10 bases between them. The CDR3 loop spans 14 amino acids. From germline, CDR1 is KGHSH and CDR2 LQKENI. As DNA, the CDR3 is TGTGCCAGCTCACAGACGGGACAGAACACTGAAGCTTTCTTT. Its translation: CASSQTGQNTEAFF.

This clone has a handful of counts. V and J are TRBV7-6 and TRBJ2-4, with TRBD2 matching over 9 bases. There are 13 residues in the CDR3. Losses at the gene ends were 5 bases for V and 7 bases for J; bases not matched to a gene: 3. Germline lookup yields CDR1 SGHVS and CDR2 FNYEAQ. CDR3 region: CASSRTSVNIQYF. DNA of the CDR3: TGTGCCAGCAGCCGGACTAGCGTGAACATTCAGTACTTC.

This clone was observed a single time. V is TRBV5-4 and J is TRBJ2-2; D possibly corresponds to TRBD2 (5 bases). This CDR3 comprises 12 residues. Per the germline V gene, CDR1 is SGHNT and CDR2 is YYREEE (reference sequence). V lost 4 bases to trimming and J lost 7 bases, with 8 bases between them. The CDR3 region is CASSRDYGELFF. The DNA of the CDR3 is TGTGCCAGCAGCCGGGATTACGGGGAGCTGTTTTTT. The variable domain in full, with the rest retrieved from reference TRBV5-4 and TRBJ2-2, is ETGVTQSPTHLIKTRGQQVTLRCSSQSGHNTVSWYQQALGQGPQFIFQYYREEENGRGNFPPRFSGLQFPNYSSELNVNALELDDSALYLCASSRDYGELFFGEGSRLTVL.

CDR3 loop: CASSPPSGYEQYF. CDR3 DNA sequence: TGTGCCAGCAGCCCACCTAGCGGCTACGAGCAGTACTTC. The J gene is TRBJ2-7, the V gene TRBV7-8, with 7 bases that match TRBD2. Germline values: CDR1 SGHVS, CDR2 FQNEAQ. V was clipped by 5 bases and J by 3 bases; unmatched bases: 4. This CDR3 comprises 13 residues.

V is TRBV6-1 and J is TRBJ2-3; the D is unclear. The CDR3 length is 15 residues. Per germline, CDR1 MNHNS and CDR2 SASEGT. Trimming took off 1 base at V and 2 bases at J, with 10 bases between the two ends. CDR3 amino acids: CASSEGQLYTDTQYF. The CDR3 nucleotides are TGTGCCAGCAGTGAAGGACAATTATACACAGATACGCAGTATTTT.

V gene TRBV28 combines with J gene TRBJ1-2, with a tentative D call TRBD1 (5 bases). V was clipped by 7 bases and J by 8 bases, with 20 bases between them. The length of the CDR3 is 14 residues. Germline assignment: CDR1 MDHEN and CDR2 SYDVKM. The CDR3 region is CASTTGGREEGYTF. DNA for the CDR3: TGTGCCAGCACTACTGGGGGTCGGGAGGAAGGCTACACCTTC.

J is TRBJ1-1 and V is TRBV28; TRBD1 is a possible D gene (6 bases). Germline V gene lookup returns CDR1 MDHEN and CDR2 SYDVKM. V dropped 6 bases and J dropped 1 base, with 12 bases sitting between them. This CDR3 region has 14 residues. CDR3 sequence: CASRTPQGNTEAFF. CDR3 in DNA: TGTGCCAGCAGGACCCCACAGGGGAACACTGAAGCTTTCTTT.

In nucleotides, the CDR3 is TGTGCCAGCTCACCATACTCGAGGCTAGAGGGAGATACGCAGTATTTT. It encodes CASSPYSRLEGDTQYF. The chain combines TRBV18 with TRBJ2-3; D is perhaps TRBD2 (5 bases). This CDR3 contains 16 residues. The V and J ends lost 2 bases and 5 bases respectively, with 17 bases between them. Looked up from germline, CDR1 is KGHSH and CDR2 is LQKENI. Full variable domain (missing parts from reference TRBV18 and TRBJ2-3): NAGVMQNPRHLVRRRGQEARLRCSPMKGHSHVYWYRQLPEEGLKFMVYLQKENIIDESGMPKERFSAEFPKEGPSILRIQQVVRGDSAAYFCASSPYSRLEGDTQYFGPGTRLTVL.

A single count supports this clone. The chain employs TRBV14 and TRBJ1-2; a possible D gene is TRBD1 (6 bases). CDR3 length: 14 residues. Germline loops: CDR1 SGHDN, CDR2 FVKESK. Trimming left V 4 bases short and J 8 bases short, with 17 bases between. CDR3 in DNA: TGTGCCAGCAGCCTCCGAGGGGGTATGAGGGGCTACACCTTC. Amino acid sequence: CASSLRGGMRGYTF.